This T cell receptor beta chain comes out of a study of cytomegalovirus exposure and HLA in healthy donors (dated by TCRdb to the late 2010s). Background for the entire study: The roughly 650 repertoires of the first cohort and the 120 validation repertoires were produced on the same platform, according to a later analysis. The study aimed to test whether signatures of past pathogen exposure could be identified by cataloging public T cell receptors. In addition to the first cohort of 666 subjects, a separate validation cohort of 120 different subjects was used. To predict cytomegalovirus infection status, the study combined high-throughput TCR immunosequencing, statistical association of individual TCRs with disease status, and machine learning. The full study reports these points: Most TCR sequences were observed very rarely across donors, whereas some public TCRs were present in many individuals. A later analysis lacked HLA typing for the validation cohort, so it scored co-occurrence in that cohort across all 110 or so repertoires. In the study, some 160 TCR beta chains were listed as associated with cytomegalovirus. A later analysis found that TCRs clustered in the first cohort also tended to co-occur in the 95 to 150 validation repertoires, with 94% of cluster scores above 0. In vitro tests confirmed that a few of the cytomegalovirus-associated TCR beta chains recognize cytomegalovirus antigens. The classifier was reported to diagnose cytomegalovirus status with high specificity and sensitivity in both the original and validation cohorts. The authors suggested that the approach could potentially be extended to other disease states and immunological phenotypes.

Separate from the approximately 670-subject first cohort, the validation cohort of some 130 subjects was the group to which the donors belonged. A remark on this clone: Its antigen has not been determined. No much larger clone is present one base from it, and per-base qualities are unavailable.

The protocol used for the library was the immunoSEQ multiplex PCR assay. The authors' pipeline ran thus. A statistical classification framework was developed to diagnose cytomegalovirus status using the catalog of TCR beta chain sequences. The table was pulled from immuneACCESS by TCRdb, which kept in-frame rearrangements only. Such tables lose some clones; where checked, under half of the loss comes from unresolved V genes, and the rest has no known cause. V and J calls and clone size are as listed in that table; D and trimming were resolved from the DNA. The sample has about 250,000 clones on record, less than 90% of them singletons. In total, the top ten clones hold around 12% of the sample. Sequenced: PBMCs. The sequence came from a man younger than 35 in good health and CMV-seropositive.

Here is the DNA: TGTGCCAGCAGCGCCCGTAGCGGGAGTCAAGAGACCCAGTACTTC. Its protein product is CASSARSGSQETQYF. The chain joins TRBV9 to TRBJ2-5, with 9 middle bases fitting TRBD2. Via the germline V gene, CDR1 is SGDLS and CDR2 YYNGEE. Unmatched junction bases come to 5, with V trimmed by 3 bases and J by 2 bases. The CDR3 sequence holds 15 residues, the cysteine and phenylalanine included. The read is trimmed to its CDR3 DNA, 45 bases read in frame from base 1. With the rest looked up from the reference TRBV9 and TRBJ2-5 genes rather than sequenced, the full variable domain is DSGVTQTPKHLITATGQRVTLRCSPRSGDLSVYWYQQSLDQGLQFLIQYYNGEERAKGNILERFSAQQFPDLHSELNLSSLELGDSALYFCASSARSGSQETQYFGPGTRLLVL.